The 32 T cell receptor beta chains reported below all come from one sample, sequenced in a study of blood T cell repertoires in COVID-19. Using immunoSEQ multiplex PCR, the repertoire was profiled, and TCRdb retains in-frame clones only, with some absent. The data hold fewer than 95,000 clones, with approximately 89% observed a single time. Sequencing used peripheral blood. The receptors derive from a man between 60 and 75 years old with acute or convalescent COVID-19.

The J gene is TRBJ2-7, the V gene TRBV5-6; D may be TRBD2 (6 bases). V was pared by 2 bases and J by 0 bases, with 12 bases between. Germline CDR1 SGHDT, CDR2 YYEEEE. CDR3 length: 15 amino acids. Written as DNA, the CDR3 is TGTGCCAGCAGCTTCCGGGAGAGCAGCTCCTACGAGCAGTACTTC. Translation gives CASSFRESSSYEQYF.

The rearrangement uses TRBV24-1 and TRBJ1-1, with 7 nucleotides matching TRBD1. The CDR3 is 15 amino acids. V was clipped by 6 bases and J by 2 bases; unmatched bases: 8. The germline V gene encodes CDR1 KGHDR and CDR2 SFDVKD. The CDR3 coding sequence is TGTGCCACCAGTATCAACAGGGGCCGAAACACTGAAGCTTTCTTT. This gives the protein CATSINRGRNTEAFF.

This clone was seen a handful of times. V gene TRBV5-1 combines with J gene TRBJ1-2; the match to TRBD1 covers 7 bases. The CDR3 length is 15 residues. Germline CDR1 reads SGHRS; CDR2 reads YFSETQ. J gave up 0 bases and V 3 bases, and 5 bases lay outside the gene matches. The CDR3 here is CASSSRGQSNYGYTF. The DNA for the CDR3 is TGCGCCAGCAGCTCGAGGGGACAGTCTAACTATGGCTACACCTTC.

The chain has TRBV28 and TRBJ2-2; 10 bases align to TRBD2. V was clipped by 4 bases and J by 1 base; unmatched bases: 6. This CDR3 comprises 17 residues. Germline assignment: CDR1 MDHEN and CDR2 SYDVKM. DNA for the CDR3: TGTGCCAGCAGTTCCCATCGACTAGCGGGGAACACCGGGGAGCTGTTTTTT. Translating gives CASSSHRLAGNTGELFF.

The chain employs TRBV4-1 and TRBJ1-4; 8 bases line up with TRBD1. Germline V lookup: CDR1 MGHRA, CDR2 YSYEKL. The length of the CDR3 is 15 residues. The V segment lost 1 base and the J segment 8 bases; nucleotides outside the gene matches: 6. CDR3 DNA: TGCGCCAGCAGCCAAGCCGGGACAGGTACGGAAAAACTGTTTTTT. Amino acids: CASSQAGTGTEKLFF.

The rearrangement links TRBV6-6 to TRBJ2-7, with D possibly matching TRBD1 (6 bases). The CDR3 has 16 amino acids. Germline CDR1 is MNHNY and CDR2 is SVGAGI (reference sequence). V was pared by 7 bases and J by 7 bases, with 26 bases between. The CDR3 bases are TGTGCCAGCACAGGCCCAGCCGGGACAACCAGGTGGGAGCAGTACTTC. As protein: CASTGPAGTTRWEQYF.

This clone has at least ten counts. This sequence joins TRBV14 and TRBJ1-1; D not resolved. The V end was cut by 4 bases, the J end by 0 bases, with 12 bases between. Germline CDR1 is SGHDN and CDR2 is FVKESK. CDR3 length: 15 residues. DNA of the CDR3: TGTGCCAGCAGCCGTGACTTATTAATGAACACTGAAGCTTTCTTT. Protein product: CASSRDLLMNTEAFF.

V usage is TRBV18 and J usage is TRBJ2-3, with TRBD2 matching 12 bases. Looked up from germline, CDR1 is KGHSH and CDR2 is LQKENI. CDR3 length: 17 amino acids. J was trimmed by 3 bases and V by 0 bases; bases with no gene match: 4. CDR3 protein: CASSPPRTSGVTDTQYF. In DNA, the CDR3 is TGTGCCAGCTCACCACCGAGGACTAGCGGGGTAACAGATACGCAGTATTTT.

This rearrangement joins TRBV11-3 to TRBJ2-3; perhaps TRBD2 as D (6 bases). Germline V gene lookup returns CDR1 SGHNT and CDR2 YENEEA. The CDR3 sequence is 14 residues long. The V and J ends lost 1 base and 4 bases respectively, with 9 bases between them. The CDR3 spells CASSLVRGSDTQYF. The CDR3 DNA reads TGTGCCAGCAGCTTAGTTCGGGGGTCAGATACGCAGTATTTT.

This clone was picked up a small number of times. The chain uses TRBV3-1 (or the pseudogene TRBV3-2) and TRBJ1-4, with a weak D call TRBD1 (6 bases). The CDR3 spans 14 residues. From germline, CDR1 is LGHDT and CDR2 YNNKEL (reference sequence). V lost 4 bases and J 0 bases, leaving 6 bases between the germline ends. The chain's CDR3 is CASSRQATNEKLFF. The CDR3 bases are TGTGCCAGCAGCCGACAGGCAACTAATGAAAAACTGTTTTTT.

This clone was seen a few times. V and J are TRBV5-1 and TRBJ2-5, with 7 bases matching TRBD2. Germline assignment: CDR1 SGHRS and CDR2 YFSETQ. V was clipped by 0 bases and J by 3 bases; unmatched bases: 5. CDR3 length: 15 amino acids. CDR3 nucleotide sequence: TGCGCCAGCAGCTTGGATTCCGCGGGGGAAGAGACCCAGTACTTC. It yields the protein CASSLDSAGEETQYF.

A word on this clone: Other DNA sequences in this specimen translate into the identical CDR3. The rearrangement links TRBV7-8 to TRBJ2-5; D may be TRBD2 (5 bases). CDR1 SGHVS and CDR2 FQNEAQ come from the germline V gene. Deletions cut 5 bases from V and 2 bases from J, with 12 bases between. There are 14 residues in the CDR3. The CDR3 DNA is TGTGCCAGCAGCCCAAGGAGGTCGCAAGAGACCCAGTACTTC. This translates into CASSPRRSQETQYF.

The J gene is TRBJ2-2, the V gene TRBV5-1; D is uncertain. The CDR3 consists of 14 residues. Trimming left V 0 bases short and J 6 bases short, with 9 bases between. From germline, CDR1 is SGHRS and CDR2 YFSETQ. The CDR3 region has the DNA TGCGCCAGCAGCTTGGTGGCGGATCCCGGGGAGCTGTTTTTT. This encodes CASSLVADPGELFF.

The chain couples TRBV2 to TRBJ2-1; 9 bases agree with TRBD2. The germline CDR1 and CDR2 sequences are SNHLY and FYNNEI. The CDR3 is 16 amino acids. V gave up 3 bases and J gave up 6 bases; unmatched junction bases: 9. The CDR3 spells CASSERSGTSFNEQFF. CDR3 in DNA: TGTGCCAGCAGTGAGCGATCCGGGACTAGCTTCAATGAGCAGTTCTTC.

This rearrangement joins TRBV9 to TRBJ1-6; D remains ambiguous. This CDR3 has 13 amino acids. Germline V lookup: CDR1 SGDLS, CDR2 YYNGEE. Trimming cost V 0 bases and J 9 bases, with 7 bases left between them. The CDR3 spells CASSVEMSSPLHF. The DNA for the CDR3 is TGTGCCAGCAGCGTAGAAATGAGTTCACCCCTCCACTTT.

The rearrangement uses TRBV5-1 and TRBJ1-4, with D perhaps TRBD1 (5 bases). This CDR3 comprises 14 residues. V was cut by 3 bases and J by 4 bases, with 10 bases left in between. Looked up from germline, CDR1 is SGHRS and CDR2 is YFSETQ. The CDR3 DNA is TGCGCCAGCAGCTCCCGACAGAATAATGAAAAACTGTTTTTT. It encodes CASSSRQNNEKLFF.

The chain is built from TRBV10-3 and TRBJ1-1; no clear D. V was trimmed by 6 bases and J by 4 bases, leaving 9 bases between them. The germline CDR1 and CDR2 sequences are ENHRY and SYGVKD. CDR3 length equals 12 residues. The DNA of the CDR3 is TGTGCCATCAGCCTGACAACCACTGAAGCTTTCTTT. Protein sequence: CAISLTTTEAFF.

The chain joins TRBV29-1 to TRBJ1-1, with a tentative D call TRBD1 (6 bases). The CDR3 runs 13 residues. Germline V lookup: CDR1 SQVTM, CDR2 ANQGSEA. V dropped 8 bases and J dropped 3 bases, with 16 bases sitting between them. CDR3 coding DNA: TGCAGCACTATACAGGGTGGGGACACTGAAGCTTTCTTT. This encodes CSTIQGGDTEAFF.

This chain joins TRBV7-9 and TRBJ1-4, with D uncertain. CDR1 is SEHNR, CDR2 FQNEAQ, per germline (reference sequence). With 5 bases removed from V and 8 bases from J, the gap between germline ends came to 12 bases. The CDR3 is 13 residues long. CDR3 region: CASSSGPVEKLFF. The CDR3 DNA follows: TGTGCCAGCAGCAGCGGACCCGTAGAAAAACTGTTTTTT.

The chain employs TRBV5-1 and TRBJ2-3; 9 nucleotides align to TRBD2. Germline CDR1 and CDR2: SGHRS and YFSETQ. The CDR3 totals 18 residues. The junction had 8 bases not matched to a gene; V was cut back by 0 bases and J by 0 bases. The CDR3 loop reads CASSLGGSGGPSTDTQYF. The CDR3 nucleotides are TGCGCCAGCAGCTTGGGAGGGAGCGGGGGGCCTAGCACAGATACGCAGTATTTT.

The gene calls are TRBV5-4 and TRBJ2-5, with a possible D match to TRBD2 (5 bases). The CDR3 length is 14 residues. Trimming stripped 0 bases from V and 3 bases from J, with 9 bases between. CDR1 SGHNT and CDR2 YYREEE come from the germline V gene (reference sequence). The CDR3, as DNA: TGTGCCAGCAGCTTGGAGGACGGGGAAGAGACCCAGTACTTC. Protein sequence: CASSLEDGEETQYF.

The J gene is TRBJ1-3, the V gene TRBV4-1; no clear D. Deletions cut 0 bases from V and 0 bases from J, with 3 bases between. Germline V CDR1 and CDR2: MGHRA, YSYEKL. This CDR3 comprises 14 residues. CDR3 residues: CASSQEYSGNTIYF. CDR3 bases: TGCGCCAGCAGCCAAGAATACTCTGGAAACACCATATATTTT.

V usage is TRBV5-1 and J usage is TRBJ1-2; no clear D. Trimming shortened V by 2 bases and J by 1 base, and 6 bases separated the two germline ends. CDR3 size: 13 residues. The germline CDR1 and CDR2 sequences are SGHRS and YFSETQ. The CDR3 coding sequence is TGCGCCAGCAGCTTACCAGATAACTATGGCTACACCTTC. Translating it yields CASSLPDNYGYTF.

The V gene is TRBV7-2, the J gene TRBJ2-1, with 9 bases aligning to TRBD2. Per the germline V gene, CDR1 is SGHTA and CDR2 is FQGNSA. With V trimmed by 1 base and J by 7 bases, 5 bases remained unmatched. CDR3 length: 15 residues. DNA for the CDR3: TGTGCCAGCAGCTTAGGAGCTAGCGGGGTAAATGAGCAGTTCTTC. Protein: CASSLGASGVNEQFF.

This clone has just one count. The rearrangement uses TRBV30 and TRBJ1-5, with D unresolved. Germline assignment: CDR1 GTSNPN and CDR2 SVGIG (reference sequence). The V end was cut by 0 bases, the J end by 3 bases, with 9 bases between. The CDR3 consists of 14 residues. The CDR3 loop is CAWSVSHINQPQHF. The CDR3 nucleotides read TGTGCCTGGAGTGTCAGTCATATCAATCAGCCCCAGCATTTT.

The chain couples TRBV12-3 or TRBV12-4 to TRBJ1-5; D remains unclear. CDR3 length: 13 residues. V lost 2 bases, J lost 6 bases, and 8 bases lay in between. DNA for the CDR3: TGTGCCAGCAGTTTACCAGGAATTCAGCCCCAGCATTTT. Its protein is CASSLPGIQPQHF.

The chain recombines TRBV7-9 with TRBJ1-3, with D possibly TRBD1 on 6 matching bases. The CDR3 has 15 residues. Trimming shortened V by 10 bases and J by 0 bases, and 16 bases separated the two germline ends. The germline CDR1 and CDR2 sequences are SEHNR and FQNEAQ (reference sequence). CDR3 nucleotides: TGTGCCATCCGGACAGACACGACCTCTGGAAACACCATATATTTT. Its protein product is CAIRTDTTSGNTIYF. The full variable domain, in which reference TRBV7-9 and TRBJ1-3 provide the parts outside the CDR3, is DTGVSQNPRHKITKRGQNVTFRCDPISEHNRLYWYRQTLGQGPEFLTYFQNEAQLEKSRLLSDRFSAERPKGSFSTLEIQRTEQGDSAMYLCAIRTDTTSGNTIYFGEGSWLTVV.

The genes are TRBV5-1 and TRBJ2-2; D is perhaps TRBD1 (6 bases). CDR1 is SGHRS and CDR2 is YFSETQ in the germline V gene. The CDR3 runs to 15 residues. Trimming cost V 2 bases and J 4 bases, with 12 bases left between them. The CDR3 DNA is TGCGCCAGCAGCTTCCTAGTAGGGGGCACCGGGGAGCTGTTTTTT. Translating it yields CASSFLVGGTGELFF.

The chain recombines TRBV7-6 with TRBJ1-3; D call uncertain. The V gene lost 6 bases and the J gene lost 0 bases, with 15 bases spanning the gap. CDR3 length: 16 residues. Looked up from germline, CDR1 is SGHVS and CDR2 is FNYEAQ. The DNA of the CDR3 is TGTGCCAGCAGTCCTTCAGGTCGGGGCTCTGGAAACACCATATATTTT. Its translation: CASSPSGRGSGNTIYF.

As DNA, the CDR3 is TGCGCCAGCAGCACTACAGGGGGAATGATCCAAGAGACCCAGTACTTC. It is translated as CASSTTGGMIQETQYF. The J gene is TRBJ2-5, the V gene TRBV5-1, with TRBD1 matching 8 bases. CDR1 and CDR2 (germline): SGHRS, YFSETQ. The ends lost 4 bases at V and 1 base at J; junction bases unmatched: 9. The CDR3 has 16 residues.

This chain uses TRBV4-1 with TRBJ1-5, with 8 positions matching TRBD1. Per the germline V gene, CDR1 is MGHRA and CDR2 is YSYEKL. V dropped 3 bases and J dropped 5; count of bases not matched to a gene: 9. CDR3 length: 16 residues. The CDR3 here is CASSQGMGRGHQPQHF. The CDR3 DNA reads as TGCGCCAGCAGCCAGGGGATGGGCAGGGGGCATCAGCCCCAGCATTTT.

CDR3 sequence reads: CASSPGDRNEKLFF. The CDR3 DNA sequence: TGTGCCAGCAGCCCAGGGGACAGGAATGAAAAACTGTTTTTT. The chain carries TRBV5-6 and TRBJ1-4; 8 positions match TRBD1. CDR3 length: 14 amino acids. V was clipped by 4 bases and J by 5 bases; unmatched bases: 4. Looked up from germline, CDR1 is SGHDT and CDR2 is YYEEEE.